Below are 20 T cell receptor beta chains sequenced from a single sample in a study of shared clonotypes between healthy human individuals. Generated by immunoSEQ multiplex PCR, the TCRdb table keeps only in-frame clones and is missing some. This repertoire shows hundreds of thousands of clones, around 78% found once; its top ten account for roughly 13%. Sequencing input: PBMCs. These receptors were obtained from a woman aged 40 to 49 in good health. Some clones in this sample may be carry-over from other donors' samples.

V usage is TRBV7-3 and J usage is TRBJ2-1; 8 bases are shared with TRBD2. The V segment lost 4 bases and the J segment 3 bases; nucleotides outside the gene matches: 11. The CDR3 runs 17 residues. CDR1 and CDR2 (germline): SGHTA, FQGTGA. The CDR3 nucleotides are TGTGCCAGCAGCTCAAGCCCCCCCAGCGGGAGCTACAATGAGCAGTTCTTC. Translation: CASSSSPPSGSYNEQFF. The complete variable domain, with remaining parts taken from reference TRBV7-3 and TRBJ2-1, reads GAGVSQTPSNKVTEKGKYVELRCDPISGHTALYWYRQSLGQGPEFLIYFQGTGAADDSGLPNDRFFAVRPEGSVSTLKIQRTERGDSAVYLCASSSSPPSGSYNEQFFGPGTRLTVL.

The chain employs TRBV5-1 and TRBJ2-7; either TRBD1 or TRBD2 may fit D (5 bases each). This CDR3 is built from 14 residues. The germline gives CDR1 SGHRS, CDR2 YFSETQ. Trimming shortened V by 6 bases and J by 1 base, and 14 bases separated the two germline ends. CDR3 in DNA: TGCGCCAGCAACCCTGGGGGTCCATCCTACGAGCAGTACTTC. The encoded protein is CASNPGGPSYEQYF.

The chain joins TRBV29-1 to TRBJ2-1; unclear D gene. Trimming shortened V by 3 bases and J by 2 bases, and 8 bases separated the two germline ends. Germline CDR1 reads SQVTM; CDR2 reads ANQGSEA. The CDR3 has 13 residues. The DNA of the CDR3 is TGCAGCGTTGATTTTCAGGCCTACAATGAGCAGTTCTTC. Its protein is CSVDFQAYNEQFF.

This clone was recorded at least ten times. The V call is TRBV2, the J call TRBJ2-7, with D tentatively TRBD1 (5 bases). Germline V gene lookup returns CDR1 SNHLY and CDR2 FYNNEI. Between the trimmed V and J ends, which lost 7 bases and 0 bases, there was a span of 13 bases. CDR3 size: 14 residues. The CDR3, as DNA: TGTGCCAGCACCGTCAGGGCGAGCTCCTACGAGCAGTACTTC. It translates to CASTVRASSYEQYF.

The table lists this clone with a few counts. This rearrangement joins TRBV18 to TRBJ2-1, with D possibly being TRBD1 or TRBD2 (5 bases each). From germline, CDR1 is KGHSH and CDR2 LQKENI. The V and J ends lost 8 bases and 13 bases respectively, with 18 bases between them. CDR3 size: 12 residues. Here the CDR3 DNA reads TGTGCCAGCCACTCCGATCGGGGCGTACAGTTCTTC. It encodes CASHSDRGVQFF.

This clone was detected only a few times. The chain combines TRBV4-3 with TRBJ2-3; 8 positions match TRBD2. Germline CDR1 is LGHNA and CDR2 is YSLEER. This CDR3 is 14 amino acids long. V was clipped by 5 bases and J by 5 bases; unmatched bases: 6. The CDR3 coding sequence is TGCGCCAGCAGCACGGGGGGGGAGGGAGATACGCAGTATTTT. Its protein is CASSTGGEGDTQYF.

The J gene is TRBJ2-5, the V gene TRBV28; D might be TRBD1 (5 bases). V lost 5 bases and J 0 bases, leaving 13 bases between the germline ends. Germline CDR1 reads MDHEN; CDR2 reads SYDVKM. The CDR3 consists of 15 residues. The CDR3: CASSPLTDYQETQYF. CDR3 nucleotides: TGTGCCAGCAGTCCCCTGACAGACTACCAAGAGACCCAGTACTTC.

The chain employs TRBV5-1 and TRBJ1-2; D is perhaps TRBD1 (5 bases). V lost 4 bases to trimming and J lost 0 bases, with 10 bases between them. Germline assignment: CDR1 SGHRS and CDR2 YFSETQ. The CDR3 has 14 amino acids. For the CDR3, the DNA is TGCGCCAGCAGCCCGGGGGGGTCTAACTATGGCTACACCTTC. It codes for CASSPGGSNYGYTF.

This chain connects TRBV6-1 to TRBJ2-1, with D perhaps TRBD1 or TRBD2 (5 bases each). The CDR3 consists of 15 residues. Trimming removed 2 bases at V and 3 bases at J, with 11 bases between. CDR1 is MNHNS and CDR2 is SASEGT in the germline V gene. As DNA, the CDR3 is TGTGCCAGCAGTGAATTACAGGACTTCTACAATGAGCAGTTCTTC. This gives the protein CASSELQDFYNEQFF.

CDR3 coding DNA: TGTGCCAGCAGTTCCCCTACTCGGGGTAAAGAGACCCAGTACTTC. It yields the protein CASSSPTRGKETQYF. The V gene is TRBV28, the J gene TRBJ2-5; D may be TRBD2 (5 bases). V lost 4 bases to trimming and J lost 3 bases, with 15 bases between them. The CDR3 contains 15 residues. In germline, CDR1 is MDHEN, CDR2 SYDVKM.

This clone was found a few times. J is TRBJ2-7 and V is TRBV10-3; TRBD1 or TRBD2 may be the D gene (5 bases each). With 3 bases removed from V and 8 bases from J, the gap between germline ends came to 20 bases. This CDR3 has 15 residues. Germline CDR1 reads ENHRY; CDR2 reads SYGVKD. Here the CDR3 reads CAISDRDPHSQKQYF. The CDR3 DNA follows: TGTGCCATCAGTGACCGGGACCCCCATTCCCAAAAGCAGTACTTC.

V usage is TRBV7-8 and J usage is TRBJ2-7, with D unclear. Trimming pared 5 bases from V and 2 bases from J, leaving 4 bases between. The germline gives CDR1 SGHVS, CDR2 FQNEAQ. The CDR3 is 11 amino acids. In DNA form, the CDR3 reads TGTGCCAGCAGCACCACCTACGAGCAGTACTTC. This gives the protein CASSTTYEQYF.

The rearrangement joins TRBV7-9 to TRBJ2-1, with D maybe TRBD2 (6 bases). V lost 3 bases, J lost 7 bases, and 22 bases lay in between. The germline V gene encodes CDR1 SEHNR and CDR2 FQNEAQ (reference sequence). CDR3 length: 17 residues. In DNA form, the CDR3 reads TGTGCCAGCAGCTTCTCCCCGGCTAGCGCCCTAGGGAATGAGCAGTTCTTC. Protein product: CASSFSPASALGNEQFF.

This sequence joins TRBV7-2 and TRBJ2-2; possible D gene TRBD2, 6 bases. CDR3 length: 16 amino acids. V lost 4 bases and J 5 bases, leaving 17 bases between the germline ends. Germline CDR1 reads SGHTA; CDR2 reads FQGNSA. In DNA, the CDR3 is TGTGCCAGCAGCTACGGAGGGAGTGGTGTGACCGGGGAGCTGTTTTTT. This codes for CASSYGGSGVTGELFF.

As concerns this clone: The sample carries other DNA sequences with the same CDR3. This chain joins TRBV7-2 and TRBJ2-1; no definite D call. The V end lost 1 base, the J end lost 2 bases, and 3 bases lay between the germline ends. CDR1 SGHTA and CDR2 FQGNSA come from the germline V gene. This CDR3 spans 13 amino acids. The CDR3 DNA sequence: TGTGCCAGCAGCTTAGGCCCCTACAATGAGCAGTTCTTC. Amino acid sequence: CASSLGPYNEQFF.

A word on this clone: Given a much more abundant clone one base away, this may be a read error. The CDR3 here is CASSYSSTGELFF. CDR3 bases: TGTGCCAGCAGTTACTCGAGCACCGGGGAGCTGTTTTTT. The chain employs TRBV6-6 and TRBJ2-2; D is undetermined. V was trimmed by 0 bases and J by 4 bases, leaving 3 bases between them. This CDR3 is built from 13 residues. Germline loops: CDR1 MNHNY, CDR2 SVGAGI (reference sequence).

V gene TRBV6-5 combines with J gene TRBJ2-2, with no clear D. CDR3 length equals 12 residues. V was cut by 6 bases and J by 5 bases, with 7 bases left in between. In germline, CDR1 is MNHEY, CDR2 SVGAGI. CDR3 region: CASRQITGELFF. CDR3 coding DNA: TGTGCCAGCAGACAAATAACCGGGGAGCTGTTTTTT.

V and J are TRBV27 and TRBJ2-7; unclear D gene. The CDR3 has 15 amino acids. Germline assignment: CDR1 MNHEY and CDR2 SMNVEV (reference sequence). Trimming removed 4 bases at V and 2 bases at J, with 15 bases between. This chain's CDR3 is CASSSPLGYTYEQYF. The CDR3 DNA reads TGTGCCAGCAGTTCCCCCCTAGGCTACACCTACGAGCAGTACTTC.

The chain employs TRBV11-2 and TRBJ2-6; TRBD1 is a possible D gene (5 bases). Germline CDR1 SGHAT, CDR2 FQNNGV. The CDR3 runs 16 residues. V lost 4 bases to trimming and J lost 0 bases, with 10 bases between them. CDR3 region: CASSSGFHSGANVLTF. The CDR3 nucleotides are TGTGCCAGCAGCTCAGGGTTCCACTCTGGGGCCAACGTCCTGACTTTC.

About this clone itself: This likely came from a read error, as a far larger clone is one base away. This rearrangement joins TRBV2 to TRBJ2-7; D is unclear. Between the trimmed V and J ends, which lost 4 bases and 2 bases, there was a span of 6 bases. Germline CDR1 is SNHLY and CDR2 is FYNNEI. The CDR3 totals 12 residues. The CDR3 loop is CASSAGAYEQYF. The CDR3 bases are TGTGCCAGCAGTGCTGGGGCCTACGAGCAGTACTTC.